The T cell receptor beta chain under discussion was sequenced for a study of T cell changes during pregnancy in multiple sclerosis. Method: immunoSEQ multiplex PCR; TCRdb's copy keeps in-frame clones and lacks some. Seen here are roughly 83,000 clones, approximately 90% observed once, and the top ten hold 3% to 4.5%. The CDR3 is made up of 13 amino acids. Germline V gives CDR1 SGHTA, CDR2 FQGTGA. Comments on this clone: One junction end does not reproduce the germline sequence, and a read error may be involved.

The specimen was PBMCs, collected in the first trimester of pregnancy. The source of this sequence is a female donor in good health, serving as a control in a pregnancy study. Some clones in this sample may be carry-over from other donors' samples. The genes are TRBV7-3 and TRBJ2-2; the D gene is possibly TRBD2 (6 bases). The CDR3 reads CASSLTSPGELFF. CDR3 nucleotide sequence: TGTGCCAGCAGCCTAACTAGCCCCGGGGAGCTGTTTTTT.